The entry that follows covers one TCR beta chain sequence. What it recognizes is unknown. This sample also contains other DNA sequences that code for the same CDR3. This record comes from a study of shared clonotypes between healthy human individuals. Assay execution took place at the deep level. Some clones are missing from TCRdb's copy, which holds only in-frame ones; the method was immunoSEQ multiplex PCR. The sample has some 2.1 million clones; less than 95% are singletons. General study findings and limits: Estimated clonotype richness was generally higher in naive than memory subsets. Genetic and exposure-history diversity was limited by the small donor number. Large sequencing depth failed to make sorted-subset sequencing complete, rarefaction showed.

CDR1 is MNHEY, CDR2 SMNVEV, per germline (reference sequence). The CDR3 runs to 14 residues. J gave up 8 bases and V 5 bases, and 6 bases lay outside the gene matches. Naive CD8 cells lacked CD45RO, underwent positive selection for CCR7 and left out terminally differentiated effector memory CD45RA+ cells. The sample comprised naive CD8+ T cells sorted from blood. This rearrangement joins TRBV27 to TRBJ1-2, with 12 bases matching TRBD1. The TCR comes from a man aged 18 to 35 in good health. The CDR3 here is CASSLAGTGGGYTF. In DNA form, the CDR3 reads TGTGCCAGCAGTCTTGCCGGGACAGGGGGCGGCTACACCTTC.